This T cell receptor (beta chain) is drawn from a study of blood T cell repertoires in COVID-19. Study-level background: PBMCs, B-cell-depleted T cells, or T cells were the source of the cDNA or gDNA that made up the material.

In the authors' workflow: For nucleated cells, counts were estimated from reference gene primer amplification. Clones were read by immunoSEQ multiplex PCR, and TCRdb kept only the in-frame ones, dropping some. V and J calls and clone size follow that table, whereas D and trimming were derived from the DNA. The sample holds around 40,000 clones, 85% seen once. The V gene lost 0 bases and the J gene lost 0 bases, with 9 bases spanning the gap. Germline V CDR1 and CDR2: LNHNV, YYDKDF (reference sequence). The CDR3 consists of 16 residues. The rearrangement links TRBV15 to TRBJ2-1, with D possibly TRBD2 on 5 matching bases. Sample: peripheral blood. The sequence was collected from a human donor in a cohort sampled during active COVID-19. This CDR3 reads CATSRDRGDSYNEQFF. The CDR3 DNA sequence: TGTGCCACCAGCAGAGATCGGGGTGACTCCTACAATGAGCAGTTCTTC.